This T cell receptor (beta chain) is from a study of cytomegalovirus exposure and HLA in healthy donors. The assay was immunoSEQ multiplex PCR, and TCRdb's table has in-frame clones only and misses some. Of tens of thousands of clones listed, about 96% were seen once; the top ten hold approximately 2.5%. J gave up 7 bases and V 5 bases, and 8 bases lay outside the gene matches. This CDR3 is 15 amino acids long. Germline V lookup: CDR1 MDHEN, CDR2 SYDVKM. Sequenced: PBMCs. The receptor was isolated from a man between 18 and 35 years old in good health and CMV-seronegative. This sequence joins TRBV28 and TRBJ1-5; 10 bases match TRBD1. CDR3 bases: TGTGCCAGCAGTCCCGGGACAGGGGTTAGGCAGCCCCAGCATTTT. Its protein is CASSPGTGVRQPQHF.